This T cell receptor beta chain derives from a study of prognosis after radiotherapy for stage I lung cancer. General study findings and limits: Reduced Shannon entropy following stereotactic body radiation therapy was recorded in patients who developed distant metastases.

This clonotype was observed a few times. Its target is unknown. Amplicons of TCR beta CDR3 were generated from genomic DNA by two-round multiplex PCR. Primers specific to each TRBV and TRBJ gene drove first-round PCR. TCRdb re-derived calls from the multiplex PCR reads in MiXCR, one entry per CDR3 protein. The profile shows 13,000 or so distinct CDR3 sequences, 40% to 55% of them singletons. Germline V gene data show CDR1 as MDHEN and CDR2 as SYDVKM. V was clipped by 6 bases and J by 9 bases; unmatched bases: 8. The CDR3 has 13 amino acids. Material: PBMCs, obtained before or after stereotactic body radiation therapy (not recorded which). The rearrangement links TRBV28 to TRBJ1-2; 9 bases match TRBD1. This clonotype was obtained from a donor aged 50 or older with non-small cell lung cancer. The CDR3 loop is CASSLSQGASYTF. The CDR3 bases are TGTGCCAGCAGCTTGTCACAGGGGGCTAGCTACACCTTC.